The rows below give T cell receptor beta chains drawn from one sample of a study of blood T cells in healthy people across ages. TCRdb redid the calling of the 5' RACE reads with MiXCR, one entry per CDR3 protein. The sample lists 380,000 or so distinct CDR3 sequences, more than 45% seen once, with 45% to 55% in the top ten. Material for sequencing was blood. The receptors derive from a man between 60 and 70 years old in good health. Both conserved end residues are part of each CDR3. A D gene is named only where the DNA matches it firmly. For some rows the clone size is stated as once, few or many, or as a class when expanded; others skip it.

>.|TRBV20-1|TRBJ1-4|.|13
TGCAGTGCTGCGGGGGCGATGGTAGAAAAACTGTTTTTT
CSAAGAMVEKLFF
>TRBD2|TRBV19|TRBJ2-4|.|18
TGTGCCAGTAGTCCCGGGACTAGCGGGGGACTAGCCAAAAACATTCAGTACTTC
CASSPGTSGGLAKNIQYF
>.|TRBV12-3/TRBV12-4|TRBJ2-7|.|13
TGTGCCAGCAGATCGACAGTTCGCTACGAGCAGTACTTC
CASRSTVRYEQYF
>TRBD1|TRBV6-5|TRBJ2-7|.|15
TGTGCCAGCAGTTACTCGACAGGGGGAGGCTACGAGCAGTACTTC
CASSYSTGGGYEQYF
>.|TRBV3-1|TRBJ1-2|.|13
TGTGCCAGCAGCCAAGGGTGGGGGACTGGCTACACCTTC
CASSQGWGTGYTF
>.|TRBV11-1|TRBJ2-1|few|16
TGTGCCAGCAGCCGACCCCCCACTGCAGGGGACAATGAGCAGTTCTTC
CASSRPPTAGDNEQFF
>.|TRBV2|TRBJ2-7|once|11
TGTGCCAGCAGTGTCTTGAACGAGCAGTACTTC
CASSVLNEQYF
>TRBD2|TRBV20-1|TRBJ2-3|.|14
TGCAGTGTACCCACTAGCGGGAGGGCAGATACGCAGTATTTT
CSVPTSGRADTQYF
>TRBD1|TRBV7-2|TRBJ2-7|.|16
TGTGCCAGCAGCTTAGGAGGACAGGGGCGCCTCTACAAGCAGTACTTC
CASSLGGQGRLYKQYF
>.|TRBV20-1|TRBJ2-5|.|13
TGCAGTGCTGTACAGGGTTTTGCAGAGACCCAGTACTTC
CSAVQGFAETQYF
>TRBD1|TRBV4-2|TRBJ2-4|.|20
TGTGCCAGCAGCCAAGATTGGGCGGCAGGGGGCGCAGGTGGCAAAAACATTCAGTACTTC
CASSQDWAAGGAGGKNIQYF
>TRBD1|TRBV27|TRBJ2-2|once|14
TGTGCCAGCAGTCGACAGGGAAACACCGGGGAGCTGTTTTTT
CASSRQGNTGELFF
>TRBD2|TRBV7-9|TRBJ2-3|.|15
TGTGCCAGCAGCCTCGTAGCGGGGCACACAGATACGCAGTATTTT
CASSLVAGHTDTQYF
>TRBD1|TRBV6-2/TRBV6-3|TRBJ2-7|few|16
TGTGCCAGCAGTCACCTGGACAGGGTCAGCTCCTACGAGCAGTACTTC
CASSHLDRVSSYEQYF
>TRBD1|TRBV25-1|TRBJ1-2|.|14
TGTGCCAGCAGTGAGAGGGGGCGGAACTATGGCTACACCTTC
CASSERGRNYGYTF
>.|TRBV11-1|TRBJ2-2|.|14
TGTGCCAGCAGCTTTGTTGGCGTTAACGGGGAGCTGTTTTTT
CASSFVGVNGELFF
>TRBD1|TRBV19|TRBJ2-7|.|15
TGTGCCAGTAGCAGACCGGGACAGGGGGTTTACGAGCAGTACTTC
CASSRPGQGVYEQYF
>.|TRBV5-1|TRBJ1-5|.|14
TGCGCCAGCAGCCAAGGGGCAGGTGAACAGCCCCAGCATTTT
CASSQGAGEQPQHF
>.|TRBV6-2/TRBV6-3|TRBJ1-5|few|13
TGTGCCAGCAGTTTTAGTGCCAATCAGCCCCAGCATTTT
CASSFSANQPQHF
>.|TRBV25-1|TRBJ2-3|many|15
TGTGCCAGCAGTGTTAGCGGATTTAGCACAGATACGCAGTATTTT
CASSVSGFSTDTQYF
>TRBD1|TRBV29-1|TRBJ2-1|few|14
TGCAGCGTTGGAGGAGACAGGGCTTCCAATGAGCAGTTCTTC
CSVGGDRASNEQFF
>.|TRBV5-1|TRBJ2-6|.|15
TGCGCCAGCAGCTCGAGGCAGTCTGGGGCCAACGTCCTGACTTTC
CASSSRQSGANVLTF
>TRBD1|TRBV12-3/TRBV12-4|TRBJ2-5|few|13
TGTGCCAGCAGCGGACAGGGGGCTAAGACCCAGTACTTC
CASSGQGAKTQYF
>.|TRBV12-3/TRBV12-4|TRBJ1-1|.|13
TGTGCCAGCACCCCCCCGGCAGTGGGTGAAGCTTTCTTT
CASTPPAVGEAFF
>.|TRBV5-8|TRBJ2-7|few|14
TGTGCCAGCAGCCCTACGTTGAGCTCCTACGAGCAGTACTTC
CASSPTLSSYEQYF
>.|TRBV5-1|TRBJ2-7|many|12
TGCGCCAGCAGCCTGGAATCCTACGAGCAGTACTTC
CASSLESYEQYF
>TRBD1|TRBV11-2|TRBJ2-3|once|16
TGTGCCAGCAGCACGACGACGGGACAGGCCACAGATACGCAGTATTTT
CASSTTTGQATDTQYF
>.|TRBV2|TRBJ2-4|few|15
TGTGCCAGCAGTGTATCGGAGGGAGCCAAAAACATTCAGTACTTC
CASSVSEGAKNIQYF
>.|TRBV14|TRBJ2-7|.|15
TGTGCCAGCAGCCAGCTGGGGGCCGGAACCTACGAGCAGTACTTC
CASSQLGAGTYEQYF